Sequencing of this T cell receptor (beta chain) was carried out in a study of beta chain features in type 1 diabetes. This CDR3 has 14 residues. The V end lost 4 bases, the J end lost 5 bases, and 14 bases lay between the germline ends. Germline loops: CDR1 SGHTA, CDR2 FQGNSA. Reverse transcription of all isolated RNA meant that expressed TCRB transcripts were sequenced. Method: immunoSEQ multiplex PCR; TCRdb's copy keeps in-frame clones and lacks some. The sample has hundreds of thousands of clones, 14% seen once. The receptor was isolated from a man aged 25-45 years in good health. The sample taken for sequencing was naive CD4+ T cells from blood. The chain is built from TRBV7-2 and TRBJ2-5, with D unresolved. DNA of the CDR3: TGTGCCAGCAGCTATCTCTCTGAACTCGAGACCCAGTACTTC. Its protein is CASSYLSELETQYF.